This is a list of T cell receptor beta chains from one sample in a study of cytomegalovirus exposure and HLA in healthy donors. Libraries were prepared by immunoSEQ multiplex PCR; TCRdb keeps only in-frame clonotypes and omits some of them. The sample lists under 250,000 clones, around three quarters occurring once. Specimen: PBMCs. The source of these receptors is a woman aged 25 to 45 in good health and CMV-seropositive. CDR3s include the opening cysteine and the closing phenylalanine or tryptophan. Each record gives: D gene, J gene, V gene, clone size, CDR3 protein, CDR3 DNA. A D gene is named only where the DNA matches it firmly. Not every row has a clone size; where given, it reads once, few, many or a size class.

d_call: TRBD1; j_call: TRBJ1-1; v_call: TRBV7-2; clone_size: NA; cdr3_aa: CASSLDPGGYTEAFF; cdr3_nt: TGTGCCAGCAGCTTAGATCCAGGGGGGTACACTGAAGCTTTCTTT
d_call: TRBD1; j_call: TRBJ2-1; v_call: TRBV7-6; clone_size: NA; cdr3_aa: CASSTSTGGLGEQFF; cdr3_nt: TGTGCCAGCAGCACGTCGACAGGGGGTCTAGGTGAGCAGTTCTTC
d_call: NA; j_call: TRBJ1-2; v_call: TRBV10-3; clone_size: NA; cdr3_aa: CATQSEGEDYGYTF; cdr3_nt: TGTGCCACCCAATCCGAAGGGGAGGACTATGGCTACACCTTC
d_call: TRBD1; j_call: TRBJ1-2; v_call: TRBV30; clone_size: NA; cdr3_aa: CAWSATGYGYTF; cdr3_nt: TGTGCCTGGAGTGCGACAGGGTATGGCTACACCTTC
d_call: NA; j_call: TRBJ2-5; v_call: TRBV9; clone_size: NA; cdr3_aa: CARPVLGQETQYF; cdr3_nt: TGTGCCAGACCAGTGCTTGGCCAAGAGACCCAGTACTTC
d_call: TRBD2; j_call: TRBJ2-7; v_call: TRBV4-1; clone_size: few; cdr3_aa: CASSQTTPGTSSYEQYF; cdr3_nt: TGCGCCAGCAGCCAAACCACGCCCGGGACTAGCTCCTACGAGCAGTACTTC
d_call: NA; j_call: TRBJ1-1; v_call: TRBV6-5; clone_size: few; cdr3_aa: CASSFSSTEAFF; cdr3_nt: TGTGCCAGCAGTTTTAGTAGCACTGAAGCTTTCTTT
d_call: NA; j_call: TRBJ1-1; v_call: TRBV6-6; clone_size: few; cdr3_aa: CASSYSRGNTEAFF; cdr3_nt: TGTGCCAGCAGTTACTCGAGAGGGAACACTGAAGCTTTCTTT
d_call: NA; j_call: TRBJ2-3; v_call: TRBV7-9; clone_size: few; cdr3_aa: CASSVILETEAGTDTQYF; cdr3_nt: TGTGCCAGCAGCGTTATACTGGAGACAGAGGCTGGCACAGATACGCAGTATTTT
d_call: NA; j_call: TRBJ1-1; v_call: TRBV27; clone_size: NA; cdr3_aa: CASSLSSGAEAFF; cdr3_nt: TGTGCCAGCAGTTTATCTTCAGGGGCTGAAGCTTTCTTT
d_call: NA; j_call: TRBJ1-6; v_call: TRBV6-1; clone_size: NA; cdr3_aa: CATRQNSNSPLHF; cdr3_nt: TGTGCCACCCGACAGAACTCTAATTCACCCCTCCACTTT
d_call: NA; j_call: TRBJ1-3; v_call: TRBV15; clone_size: once; cdr3_aa: CATSRGHSSDSGNTIYF; cdr3_nt: TGTGCCACCAGCAGAGGTCACAGCTCCGACTCTGGAAACACCATATATTTT
d_call: NA; j_call: TRBJ1-1; v_call: TRBV6-5; clone_size: NA; cdr3_aa: CASSHPRGATEAFF; cdr3_nt: TGTGCCAGCAGCCACCCCCGGGGGGCGACTGAAGCTTTCTTT
d_call: NA; j_call: TRBJ1-5; v_call: TRBV10-3; clone_size: NA; cdr3_aa: CATRTGEGAHQPQHF; cdr3_nt: TGTGCCACCAGGACGGGCGAAGGGGCACATCAGCCCCAGCATTTT
d_call: NA; j_call: TRBJ1-2; v_call: TRBV6-5; clone_size: few; cdr3_aa: CASSSGIFNYGYTF; cdr3_nt: TGTGCCAGCAGTTCAGGGATCTTTAACTATGGCTACACCTTC
d_call: TRBD1; j_call: TRBJ1-1; v_call: TRBV5-8; clone_size: NA; cdr3_aa: CASSRQGAWTEAFF; cdr3_nt: TGTGCCAGCAGCCGACAGGGGGCTTGGACTGAAGCTTTCTTT
d_call: NA; j_call: TRBJ1-2; v_call: TRBV21-1; clone_size: NA; cdr3_aa: CASSRQGLGACGYTF; cdr3_nt: TGTGCCAGCTCACGACAGGGCTTGGGGGCCTGTGGCTACACCTTC
d_call: NA; j_call: TRBJ2-2; v_call: TRBV7-9; clone_size: NA; cdr3_aa: CASSPLERANTGELFF; cdr3_nt: TGTGCCAGCAGCCCCCTCGAGAGAGCGAACACCGGGGAGCTGTTTTTT
d_call: NA; j_call: TRBJ1-1; v_call: TRBV11-2; clone_size: NA; cdr3_aa: CASSQDLNTEAFF; cdr3_nt: TGTGCCAGCAGCCAGGATTTGAACACTGAAGCTTTCTTT
d_call: TRBD1; j_call: TRBJ1-1; v_call: TRBV20-1; clone_size: NA; cdr3_aa: CSHDRARVVVF; cdr3_nt: TGCAGTCACGACAGGGCGCGAGTAGTCGTCTTT
d_call: TRBD2; j_call: TRBJ2-1; v_call: TRBV5-8; clone_size: NA; cdr3_aa: CASSPGTSSYNEQFF; cdr3_nt: TGTGCCAGCAGCCCCGGGACTAGCAGCTACAATGAGCAGTTCTTC
d_call: NA; j_call: TRBJ1-2; v_call: TRBV4-3; clone_size: NA; cdr3_aa: CASSQEVRTGYGYTF; cdr3_nt: TGCGCCAGCAGCCAAGAGGTCAGGACGGGATATGGCTACACCTTC
d_call: NA; j_call: TRBJ1-1; v_call: TRBV4-3; clone_size: NA; cdr3_aa: CASSQDEGDLLNTEAFF; cdr3_nt: TGCGCCAGCAGCCAAGATGAAGGAGATCTTCTAAACACTGAAGCTTTCTTT
d_call: NA; j_call: TRBJ1-3; v_call: TRBV5-5; clone_size: NA; cdr3_aa: CASSSRVVGSGNTIYF; cdr3_nt: TGTGCCAGCAGCTCCAGGGTAGTCGGCTCTGGAAACACCATATATTTT
d_call: NA; j_call: TRBJ2-2; v_call: TRBV11-2; clone_size: NA; cdr3_aa: CASSYGGTYTGELFF; cdr3_nt: TGTGCCAGCAGCTATGGCGGGACCTACACCGGGGAGCTGTTTTTT
d_call: TRBD1; j_call: TRBJ1-2; v_call: TRBV4-1; clone_size: NA; cdr3_aa: CASKQGADYGYTF; cdr3_nt: TGCGCCAGCAAGCAGGGGGCCGACTATGGCTACACCTTC
d_call: TRBD1; j_call: TRBJ1-2; v_call: TRBV2; clone_size: few; cdr3_aa: CASSRPRQGAGYGYTF; cdr3_nt: TGTGCCAGCAGTCGCCCGCGACAGGGGGCCGGCTATGGCTACACCTTC
d_call: TRBD1; j_call: TRBJ1-2; v_call: TRBV14; clone_size: NA; cdr3_aa: CASSHLEDRVYGYTF; cdr3_nt: TGTGCCAGCAGCCATCTAGAGGACAGGGTCTATGGCTACACCTTC
d_call: TRBD2; j_call: TRBJ2-2; v_call: TRBV7-8; clone_size: few; cdr3_aa: CASSLARLAGTGELFF; cdr3_nt: TGTGCCAGCAGCTTAGCGCGCCTAGCGGGAACCGGGGAGCTGTTTTTT
d_call: TRBD1; j_call: TRBJ2-7; v_call: TRBV5-1; clone_size: NA; cdr3_aa: CASSGTVSRKSYEQYF; cdr3_nt: TGCGCCAGCAGTGGGACAGTGTCTCGGAAATCCTACGAGCAGTACTTC
d_call: NA; j_call: TRBJ1-3; v_call: TRBV30; clone_size: few; cdr3_aa: CAWNPRPSGNTIYF; cdr3_nt: TGTGCCTGGAACCCTAGACCCTCTGGAAACACCATATATTTT
d_call: NA; j_call: TRBJ1-2; v_call: TRBV5-1; clone_size: NA; cdr3_aa: CASSLVGDGYTF; cdr3_nt: TGCGCCAGCAGCTTGGTCGGGGATGGCTACACCTTC
d_call: TRBD1; j_call: TRBJ2-7; v_call: TRBV27; clone_size: few; cdr3_aa: CASSPWDRAIYEQYF; cdr3_nt: TGTGCCAGCAGTCCTTGGGACAGGGCTATCTACGAGCAGTACTTC
d_call: NA; j_call: TRBJ2-3; v_call: TRBV4-1; clone_size: NA; cdr3_aa: CASSPAGSSLLDTQYF; cdr3_nt: TGCGCCAGCAGCCCAGCCGGGAGTTCCCTCCTAGATACGCAGTATTTT
d_call: TRBD2; j_call: TRBJ2-7; v_call: TRBV5-5; clone_size: NA; cdr3_aa: CASSLEGLAGTYEQYF; cdr3_nt: TGTGCCAGCAGCTTGGAAGGACTAGCGGGAACCTACGAGCAGTACTTC
d_call: NA; j_call: TRBJ1-1; v_call: TRBV2; clone_size: NA; cdr3_aa: CASSEEQGGFTEAFF; cdr3_nt: TGTGCCAGCAGTGAAGAACAGGGAGGGTTTACTGAAGCTTTCTTT
d_call: NA; j_call: TRBJ1-1; v_call: TRBV6-5; clone_size: NA; cdr3_aa: CASSPWTETEAFF; cdr3_nt: TGTGCCAGCAGTCCGTGGACAGAAACTGAAGCTTTCTTT
d_call: NA; j_call: TRBJ2-1; v_call: TRBV6-1; clone_size: once; cdr3_aa: CASSEAAGLAGEQFF; cdr3_nt: TGTGCCAGCAGTGAAGCCGCGGGTCTGGCCGGTGAGCAGTTCTTC
d_call: TRBD1; j_call: TRBJ2-5; v_call: TRBV6-5; clone_size: few; cdr3_aa: CASSQQGGGKTQYF; cdr3_nt: TGTGCCAGCAGCCAACAGGGGGGTGGGAAGACCCAGTACTTC
d_call: NA; j_call: TRBJ2-7; v_call: TRBV5-1; clone_size: NA; cdr3_aa: CASSPIGISYEQYF; cdr3_nt: TGCGCCAGCAGCCCCATCGGGATCTCCTACGAGCAGTACTTC
d_call: TRBD2; j_call: TRBJ2-1; v_call: TRBV9; clone_size: NA; cdr3_aa: CASSPGLVNEQFF; cdr3_nt: TGTGCCAGCAGCCCTGGACTAGTTAATGAGCAGTTCTTC
d_call: NA; j_call: TRBJ1-1; v_call: TRBV11-2; clone_size: NA; cdr3_aa: CASRSGLPTKGGLNTEAFF; cdr3_nt: TGTGCCAGCAGGTCCGGTCTCCCGACGAAAGGCGGGTTAAACACTGAAGCTTTCTTT
d_call: TRBD1; j_call: TRBJ1-3; v_call: TRBV9; clone_size: NA; cdr3_aa: CASSPWEGQGFSGNTIYF; cdr3_nt: TGTGCCAGCAGCCCGTGGGAAGGACAGGGTTTTTCTGGAAACACCATATATTTT
d_call: TRBD1; j_call: TRBJ2-3; v_call: TRBV9; clone_size: once; cdr3_aa: CASSLRQGKDPDTQYF; cdr3_nt: TGTGCCAGCAGCCTAAGACAGGGGAAAGATCCAGATACGCAGTATTTT
d_call: TRBD2; j_call: TRBJ2-5; v_call: TRBV7-6; clone_size: NA; cdr3_aa: CASSLGTGGPGSEQYF; cdr3_nt: TGTGCCAGCAGCTTAGGAACGGGGGGACCAGGTTCTGAGCAGTACTTC
d_call: NA; j_call: TRBJ2-3; v_call: TRBV5-5; clone_size: NA; cdr3_aa: CASSIAGTLLWDTQYF; cdr3_nt: TGTGCCAGCAGCATTGCGGGTACTCTTTTGTGGGATACGCAGTATTTT
d_call: NA; j_call: TRBJ1-5; v_call: TRBV7-9; clone_size: NA; cdr3_aa: CASSLGSGGGDQPQHF; cdr3_nt: TGTGCCAGCAGCTTAGGGAGTGGGGGGGGCGATCAGCCCCAGCATTTT
d_call: TRBD2; j_call: TRBJ2-1; v_call: TRBV9; clone_size: NA; cdr3_aa: CASSVGREGSEQFF; cdr3_nt: TGTGCCAGCAGCGTCGGGCGGGAGGGCAGTGAGCAGTTCTTC
d_call: TRBD1; j_call: TRBJ1-6; v_call: TRBV5-5; clone_size: NA; cdr3_aa: CASSLDRGDRVLDSPLHF; cdr3_nt: TGTGCCAGCAGCTTGGACCGAGGGGACAGGGTGCTGGATTCACCCCTCCACTTT